This T cell receptor (beta chain) emerged from a study of beta chain features in type 1 diabetes. Across the whole study: Age, gender, cell numbers and subset yield matched between patients and controls. General study results and limits: Type 1 diabetes patients had VDJ junctions that carried fewer insertions and more deletions. Amplification by PCR could prefer shorter templates, with the same effect in patients and controls.

Concerning this clone itself: The antigen remains unidentified. The sample contains more than one DNA sequence encoding this CDR3.

The CDR3 loop spans 13 amino acids. The germline V gene encodes CDR1 SGHNT and CDR2 YYREEE (reference sequence). Trimming removed 4 bases from V and 7 bases from J, with 12 bases in between. Post-sort purity exceeded 95% for all sorted populations. Reverse transcription of all isolated RNA meant that expressed TCRB transcripts were sequenced. Using immunoSEQ multiplex PCR, the repertoire was profiled, and TCRdb retains in-frame clones only, with some absent. The table records 300,000 to 400,000 clones, 10% to 15% of them present only once. The sequenced sample was naive CD4+ T cells from blood. This sequence was found in a man between 18 and 35 years old in good health. The chain carries TRBV5-4 and TRBJ1-5; possibly TRBD1 for D (5 bases). CDR3: CASSLGGGQPQHF. DNA for the CDR3: TGTGCCAGCAGCCTTGGCGGGGGGCAGCCCCAGCATTTT.